These 11 T cell receptor beta chains came from one sample sequenced in a study of cytomegalovirus exposure and HLA in healthy donors. A multiplex PCR was run with 60 Vbeta primers and 13 Jbeta primers. Assay used: immunoSEQ multiplex PCR; TCRdb lists only in-frame clones, some missing. Of about 50,000 clones in the sample, 70% to 85% were seen once. Sequenced: PBMCs. The origin of the receptors is a young man in good health and CMV-seronegative.

The chain couples TRBV18 to TRBJ2-2; weak D call: TRBD1 (5 bases). This CDR3 comprises 14 residues. V dropped 2 bases and J dropped 5 bases, with 9 bases sitting between them. CDR1 is KGHSH and CDR2 is LQKENI in the germline V gene. Here the CDR3 DNA reads TGTGCCAGCTCACCAATACAGGAAACCGGGGAGCTGTTTTTT. The encoded protein is CASSPIQETGELFF.

The sample holds a few counts of this clone. The J gene is TRBJ2-1, the V gene TRBV5-4, with 9 bases lining up with TRBD1. The V gene end was trimmed by 5 bases and the J gene end by 2 bases; junction bases not matched to a gene: 8. Looked up from germline, CDR1 is SGHNT and CDR2 is YYREEE (reference sequence). The CDR3 loop spans 16 amino acids. The CDR3 nucleotides are TGTGCCAGCAGACCGTGGACAGGGGCAGCCTACAATGAGCAGTTCTTC. Its protein product is CASRPWTGAAYNEQFF.

This chain links TRBV27 with TRBJ1-1, with D possibly matching TRBD1 (5 bases). Germline V CDR1 and CDR2: MNHEY, SMNVEV (reference sequence). This CDR3 comprises 17 residues. The V and J ends lost 2 bases and 1 base respectively, with 17 bases between them. In DNA, the CDR3 is TGTGCCAGCAGTTTAAGGTTGGCAGGGATAAGGAACACTGAAGCTTTCTTT. Its translation is CASSLRLAGIRNTEAFF.

The gene calls are TRBV5-4 and TRBJ2-1; D possibly corresponds to TRBD2 (5 bases). This CDR3 spans 17 amino acids. Germline loops: CDR1 SGHNT, CDR2 YYREEE (reference sequence). With 1 base removed from V and 1 base from J, the gap between germline ends came to 15 bases. The CDR3 bases are TGTGCCAGCAGCTTGTCGGCGGGCCAAGGGTCCTACAATGAGCAGTTCTTC. The encoded protein is CASSLSAGQGSYNEQFF.

CDR3 protein: CASAQRQGYLAEAFF. For the CDR3, the DNA is TGTGCCAGCGCCCAGCGACAGGGCTACCTTGCTGAAGCTTTCTTT. This chain joins TRBV27 and TRBJ1-1, with 7 bases aligning to TRBD1. This CDR3 spans 15 amino acids. Germline V gives CDR1 MNHEY, CDR2 SMNVEV (reference sequence). V lost 8 bases to trimming and J lost 6 bases; unmatched junction nucleotides: 15.

On this clone: A junction end diverges from the germline sequence, so it may reflect a read error. The V gene is TRBV7-7, the J gene TRBJ2-5, with D possibly being TRBD2 (5 bases). The J call is uncertain, as TRBJ2-7 better fits the DNA end. Per germline, CDR1 SSHAT and CDR2 FNYEAQ (reference sequence). The CDR3 spans 13 residues. The CDR3 reads CASSIGVSYEQYF. The DNA for the CDR3 is TGTGCTAGCAGCATCGGGGTGTCCTACGAGCAGTACTTC.

The CDR3 DNA follows: TGTGCCAGCTCACCATCAGGACAGGGGGCCACTGAAGCTTTCTTT. Translated: CASSPSGQGATEAFF. The chain recombines TRBV18 with TRBJ1-1, with 11 bases matching TRBD1. Trimming took 2 bases from V and 4 from J; bases not matched to a gene: 3. CDR3 length: 15 residues. The germline CDR1 and CDR2 sequences are KGHSH and LQKENI.

The chain uses TRBV19 and TRBJ1-5; D not resolved. Germline-derived CDR1 and CDR2 are LNHDA and SQIVND (reference sequence). Trimming removed 2 bases from V and 0 bases from J, with 8 bases in between. The CDR3 extends over 15 amino acids. In nucleotides, the CDR3 is TGTGCCAGTAGTATACCGGGGTTTAGCAATCAGCCCCAGCATTTT. It encodes CASSIPGFSNQPQHF.

CDR3 sequence (DNA): TGTGCCACCAGCAGGTGGGACATTCCTACTCGAAACTATGGCTACACCTTC. Translated, it gives CATSRWDIPTRNYGYTF. The chain uses TRBV15 and TRBJ1-2, with a possible D match to TRBD1 (6 bases). This CDR3 has 17 amino acids. Per germline, CDR1 LNHNV and CDR2 YYDKDF (reference sequence). Trimming took off 3 bases at V and 2 bases at J, with 19 bases between the two ends. Full variable domain (rest looked up from reference TRBV15 and TRBJ1-2): DAMVIQNPRYQVTQFGKPVTLSCSQTLNHNVMYWYQQKSSQAPKLLFHYYDKDFNNEADTPDNFQSRRPNTSFCFLDIRSPGLGDTAMYLCATSRWDIPTRNYGYTFGSGTRLTVV.

V is TRBV27 and J is TRBJ2-3, with TRBD1 identical over 9 bases. J gave up 6 bases and V 5 bases, and 9 bases lay outside the gene matches. Germline-derived CDR1 and CDR2 are MNHEY and SMNVEV (reference sequence). The CDR3 runs to 15 residues. The CDR3 is CASSLLQGARDTQYF. The CDR3 region has the DNA TGTGCCAGCAGTCTCCTACAGGGGGCCCGGGATACGCAGTATTTT.

V and J are TRBV25-1 and TRBJ1-2; D is uncertain. CDR3 size: 14 residues. With 6 bases removed from V and 1 base from J, the gap between germline ends came to 12 bases. Germline values: CDR1 MGHDK, CDR2 SYGVNS. CDR3 loop: CASSHVGDNYGYTF. CDR3 sequence (DNA): TGTGCCAGCAGCCACGTCGGGGATAACTATGGCTACACCTTC.